The clone carrying this T cell receptor (beta chain) was recorded many times. V lost 5 bases to trimming and J lost 3 bases, with 10 bases between them. Germline V CDR1 and CDR2: GTSNPN, SVGIG (reference sequence). CDR3 length: 13 residues. In the library, individual cDNA molecules carried attached unique molecular identifiers. TCRdb re-analysed the 5' RACE reads in MiXCR, keeping a single row per CDR3 protein. The data show about 52,000 distinct CDR3 sequences, approximately 8% seen once. The data were taken from a study of early T cells in non-severe SARS-CoV-2 infection. The origin of this receptor is an adult who was a healthcare worker with PCR-confirmed SARS-CoV-2 infection or an uninfected control (not recorded which). The chain joins TRBV30 to TRBJ1-4; D remains ambiguous. Sequencing was done on a sample of whole blood. The CDR3 reads CAWSGNSNEKLFF. The DNA of the CDR3 is TGTGCCTGGTCGGGCAACTCTAATGAAAAACTGTTTTTT.